The entry below describes one T cell receptor (beta chain). The antigen remains unidentified. This CDR3 has 14 residues. V gave up 2 bases and J gave up 2 bases, with 8 bases separating them. Germline V lookup: CDR1 KGHDR, CDR2 SFDVKD. Profiling of TCR beta VDJ combinations and CDR3 sequences used genomic DNA as template. In TCRdb, the reads were re-called with MiXCR into one record per CDR3 protein. The data show roughly 290,000 distinct CDR3 sequences, 45% to 65% seen once. Before being chosen for sequencing, patients had shown CD8+CD57+ cell expansion by flow cytometry. These data are taken from a study of CD8+CD57+ T cells in acquired aplastic anemia. Study-level background: Each DNA sample taken from sorted CD4+ and CD8+ cells came to around 3.4 ug on average. Study results and caveats: About 27 CD8+ CDR3 sequences were shared between patients and controls.

This clonotype was sampled from a human donor with aplastic anemia. J is TRBJ1-2 and V is TRBV24-1, with no clear D. The sequencing sample was made of sorted CD4+, CD8+, or CD8+CD57+ T cells (not recorded which) from PBMCs. DNA for the CDR3: TGTGCCACCAGTGATTATCGAGCCAACTATGGCTACACCTTC. It translates to CATSDYRANYGYTF.